These T cell receptor beta chains were read from a single sample in a study of T-cell reconstitution after alpha-beta-depleted transplantation in children. Via MiXCR, TCRdb re-called the PCR reads, giving one row per CDR3 protein. The repertoire includes about 110,000 distinct CDR3 sequences, 6.4% of them detected once, and roughly 25% sits in the top ten. The sequencing used PBMCs, mostly from graft donor cells, collected 360 days after TCRalphabeta/CD19-depleted stem cell transplant. These receptors originate from a male patient between 2 and 15 years old who had a stem cell transplant for acute lymphoblastic leukemia, so the T cells may come from the graft donor. Both conserved end residues are part of each CDR3. Fields, in order: D gene, CDR3 length, J gene, V gene, clone size, CDR3 protein, CDR3 DNA. The D gene is left open where the match is weak. Rows give clone size only sometimes, using once, few, many, or a class for an expanded clone.

. | 11 | TRBJ2-3 | TRBV6-2/TRBV6-3 | many | CASSYSIAQYF | TGTGCCAGCAGTTACTCGATTGCGCAGTATTTT
. | 13 | TRBJ2-7 | TRBV20-1 | many | CSALDLSSYEQYF | TGCAGTGCTCTGGACCTCAGCTCCTACGAGCAGTACTTC
TRBD1 | 15 | TRBJ1-6 | TRBV25-1 | many | CASSEWRRGHSPLHF | TGTGCCAGCAGTGAATGGAGGAGGGGGCATTCACCCCTCCACTTT
TRBD2 | 16 | TRBJ2-2 | TRBV4-1 | . | CASSSSGTSSTGELFF | TGCGCCAGCAGCTCCTCCGGGACTAGCTCGACCGGGGAGCTGTTTTTT
. | 14 | TRBJ2-4 | TRBV20-1 | many | CSARTTRTKNIQYF | TGCAGTGCTCGGACAACCCGTACCAAAAACATTCAGTACTTC
TRBD1 | 15 | TRBJ2-5 | TRBV7-2 | many | CASSLGYRGRRAQYF | TGTGCCAGCAGCTTAGGATACAGGGGGCGCCGAGCCCAGTACTTC
. | 12 | TRBJ2-5 | TRBV29-1 | many | CSVSARGETQYF | TGCAGCGTATCGGCGAGGGGGGAGACCCAGTACTTC
. | 13 | TRBJ2-5 | TRBV5-1 | many | CASSFTGWETQYF | TGCGCCAGCAGTTTTACAGGGTGGGAGACCCAGTACTTC
TRBD2 | 15 | TRBJ2-5 | TRBV9 | few | CASSVGLAARGAQYF | TGTGCCAGCAGCGTCGGACTAGCGGCCCGAGGGGCCCAGTACTTC
. | 14 | TRBJ2-5 | TRBV7-6 | many | CASSLGGGQETQYF | TGTGCCAGCAGCTTAGGTGGGGGTCAAGAGACCCAGTACTTC
. | 15 | TRBJ1-1 | TRBV4-3 | many | CASSHVVEGLTEAFF | TGCGCCAGCAGCCACGTCGTTGAGGGGCTCACTGAAGCTTTCTTT
. | 14 | TRBJ2-5 | TRBV7-9 | many | CASTQGGIQETQYF | TGTGCCAGCACCCAGGGGGGTATCCAAGAGACCCAGTACTTC